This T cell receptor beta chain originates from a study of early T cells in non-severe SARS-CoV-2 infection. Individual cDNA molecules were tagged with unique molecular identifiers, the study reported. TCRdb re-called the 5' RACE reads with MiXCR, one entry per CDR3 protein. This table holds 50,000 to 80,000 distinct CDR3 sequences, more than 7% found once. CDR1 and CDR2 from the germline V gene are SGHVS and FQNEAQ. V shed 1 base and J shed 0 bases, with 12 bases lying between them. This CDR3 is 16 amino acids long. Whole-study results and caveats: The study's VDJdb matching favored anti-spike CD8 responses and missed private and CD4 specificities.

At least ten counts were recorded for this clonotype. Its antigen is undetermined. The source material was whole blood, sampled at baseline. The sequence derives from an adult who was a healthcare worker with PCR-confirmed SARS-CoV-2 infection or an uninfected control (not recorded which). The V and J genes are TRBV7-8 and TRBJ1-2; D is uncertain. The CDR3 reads CASSLVGGYSNYGYTF. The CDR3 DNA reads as TGTGCCAGCAGCTTAGTGGGAGGGTACTCTAACTATGGCTACACCTTC.